One and the same sample provided the 4 T cell receptor beta chains below, sequenced in a study of post-analysis software for immune sequencing data. Points from the study as a whole: Five or six TRBV segments, TRBV5-6, TRBV5-1 and TRBV20-1 among them, were found more frequent in patients than controls.

Their cognate antigens are unknown. Tagging with unique molecular identifiers was a feature of the TCR beta cDNA libraries. TCRdb fed the PCR reads into MiXCR, producing one record per CDR3 protein. This table holds fewer than 550,000 distinct CDR3 sequences, 34% found once. The specimen sequenced was blood. All receptors derive from a girl under 18 with multiple sclerosis.

This clonotype showed up just a few times. V is TRBV20-1 and J is TRBJ2-1; D is tentatively TRBD1 or TRBD2 (5 bases each). The germline V and J ends were trimmed by 5 bases and 8 bases, with 13 bases remaining between them. From germline, CDR1 is DFQATT and CDR2 SNEGSKA (reference sequence). CDR3 length: 12 amino acids. DNA of the CDR3: TGCAGTGCTCCCCGGGACCCGGATGAGCAGTTCTTC. Translating gives CSAPRDPDEQFF.

The chain couples TRBV20-1 to TRBJ2-4; no firm D call. V lost 3 bases and J 0 bases, leaving 9 bases between the germline ends. Germline V CDR1 and CDR2: DFQATT, SNEGSKA (reference sequence). The CDR3 covers 14 residues. This CDR3 reads CSASLSLAKNIQYF. The CDR3, as DNA: TGCAGTGCTAGTCTCAGTTTAGCCAAAAACATTCAGTACTTC.

This clonotype was seen more than once but under ten times. The chain employs TRBV11-2 and TRBJ2-1; the match to TRBD1 covers 8 bases. J gave up 10 bases and V 5 bases, and 13 bases lay outside the gene matches. The germline CDR1 and CDR2 sequences are SGHAT and FQNNGV. The CDR3 totals 15 residues. CDR3 region: CASSTYGTGTYEQFF. The CDR3 region has the DNA TGTGCCAGCAGCACCTACGGGACAGGTACCTACGAGCAGTTCTTC.

V gene TRBV12-3 or TRBV12-4 combines with J gene TRBJ2-5, with TRBD2 as a possible D gene (6 bases). The CDR3 runs 14 residues. V was cut by 3 bases and J by 11 bases, with 19 bases left in between. The CDR3 protein is CASSLVGGVVEQYF. CDR3 DNA: TGTGCCAGCAGTTTGGTCGGGGGTGTGGTTGAGCAGTACTTC.